Listed below are T cell receptor beta chains from one sample, sequenced in a study of naive and memory T cell subsets. TCRdb ran MiXCR on the UMI-ligation and nested PCR reads and lists one entry per CDR3 protein. Seen here are roughly 99,000 distinct CDR3 sequences, around 11% observed once, and the top ten hold around 0.13%. The sample consisted of naive CD4+ T cells from blood. The receptors originated from a human donor in good health. Each CDR3 is given with its conserved first and last residue.

v_call: TRBV2
j_call: TRBJ2-5
cdr3_aa: CASSEAPGGRETQYF

v_call: TRBV14
j_call: TRBJ2-3
cdr3_aa: CASSQARSAGTQYF

v_call: TRBV7-6
j_call: TRBJ2-1
cdr3_aa: CASSLARRDEQFF

v_call: TRBV7-2
j_call: TRBJ2-3
cdr3_aa: CASSRYGMEPQYF

v_call: TRBV28
j_call: TRBJ2-7
cdr3_aa: CASSPTPGWSSYEQYF

v_call: TRBV4-3
j_call: TRBJ2-7
cdr3_aa: CARRQVFWYEQYF

v_call: TRBV20-1
j_call: TRBJ2-2
cdr3_aa: CSASGDHGTGELFF

v_call: TRBV21-1
j_call: TRBJ1-1
cdr3_aa: CASPPPSTEAFF

v_call: TRBV5-1
j_call: TRBJ2-5
cdr3_aa: CASSLATARETQYF

v_call: TRBV7-2
j_call: TRBJ2-1
cdr3_aa: CASSSAGGTYNEQFF

v_call: TRBV6-2/TRBV6-3
j_call: TRBJ2-5
cdr3_aa: CASSTSRSEGSETQYF

v_call: TRBV6-2/TRBV6-3
j_call: TRBJ2-7
cdr3_aa: CASIRQGRNEQYF

v_call: TRBV20-1
j_call: TRBJ2-7
cdr3_aa: CSARSGRGLPGSYEQYF

v_call: TRBV14
j_call: TRBJ1-3
cdr3_aa: CASSRGSGNTIYF

v_call: TRBV7-8
j_call: TRBJ2-1
cdr3_aa: CASTQKREGYAEQFF

v_call: TRBV18
j_call: TRBJ1-3
cdr3_aa: CASSPTGNTIYF

v_call: TRBV7-9
j_call: TRBJ1-3
cdr3_aa: CASSHGQYLSGNTIYF

v_call: TRBV20-1
j_call: TRBJ2-1
cdr3_aa: CSASGVSGRSGNEQFF

v_call: TRBV6-1
j_call: TRBJ2-1
cdr3_aa: CASSVNLRDYLNEQFF

v_call: TRBV5-4
j_call: TRBJ2-5
cdr3_aa: CASSLDQDQETQYF

v_call: TRBV30
j_call: TRBJ2-7
cdr3_aa: CAWRTGVPYEQYF

v_call: TRBV7-2
j_call: TRBJ2-7
cdr3_aa: CASSLELAGGYEQYF

v_call: TRBV4-2
j_call: TRBJ2-3
cdr3_aa: CASSQGGDGDTQYF

v_call: TRBV20-1
j_call: TRBJ2-5
cdr3_aa: CSARITPKGETQYF

v_call: TRBV12-3/TRBV12-4
j_call: TRBJ2-3
cdr3_aa: CASSLLAGVGDTQYF

v_call: TRBV6-6
j_call: TRBJ1-5
cdr3_aa: CASSYSRTGINQPQHF

v_call: TRBV6-2/TRBV6-3
j_call: TRBJ1-5
cdr3_aa: CASRLTQGTQPQHF

v_call: TRBV4-1
j_call: TRBJ2-1
cdr3_aa: CASSHRLAGGPNEQFF

v_call: TRBV29-1
j_call: TRBJ1-2
cdr3_aa: CSAELAANYGYTF

v_call: TRBV19
j_call: TRBJ1-2
cdr3_aa: CASSKGPPTKNYGYTF

v_call: TRBV29-1
j_call: TRBJ2-2
cdr3_aa: CSVTGKDSNTGELFF

v_call: TRBV2
j_call: TRBJ1-1
cdr3_aa: CASPKLGAEAEAFF

v_call: TRBV18
j_call: TRBJ2-3
cdr3_aa: CASSPPSVPKDTQYF

v_call: TRBV7-2
j_call: TRBJ1-5
cdr3_aa: CASSLGSMGHQPQHF

v_call: TRBV7-3
j_call: TRBJ2-7
cdr3_aa: CASSPAQGAYEQYF

v_call: TRBV20-1
j_call: TRBJ2-3
cdr3_aa: CSAPPIRTVDTQYF

v_call: TRBV4-3
j_call: TRBJ2-3
cdr3_aa: CASSRTLGQTRTDTQYF

v_call: TRBV5-4
j_call: TRBJ2-3
cdr3_aa: CASSPLQRSGQGTDTQYF

v_call: TRBV20-1
j_call: TRBJ2-1
cdr3_aa: CRGTASNEQFF

v_call: TRBV27
j_call: TRBJ1-2
cdr3_aa: CASRPGTGGYTF

v_call: TRBV6-2/TRBV6-3
j_call: TRBJ2-7
cdr3_aa: CASSFRALLPYEQYF

v_call: TRBV7-6
j_call: TRBJ1-6
cdr3_aa: CASSSLSLGQGFHSPLHF

v_call: TRBV7-2
j_call: TRBJ2-7
cdr3_aa: CASSHTTGNHYEQYF

v_call: TRBV20-1
j_call: TRBJ2-3
cdr3_aa: CSARGRTDTQYF

v_call: TRBV11-2
j_call: TRBJ1-6
cdr3_aa: CASSRKGGTSSPLHF

v_call: TRBV29-1
j_call: TRBJ2-3
cdr3_aa: CSVIPSGREVDTQYF

v_call: TRBV30
j_call: TRBJ1-1
cdr3_aa: CAWSLIGAEAFF

v_call: TRBV9
j_call: TRBJ2-3
cdr3_aa: CASSVGLATSTDTQYF